The present T cell receptor (beta chain) was sequenced within a study of blood T cell repertoires in COVID-19. Study as a whole: Collection of acute and convalescent COVID-19 samples took place in the United States, Italy and Spain. T cells, B-cell-depleted T cells, or PBMCs supplied cDNA or gDNA.

Germline CDR1 SGDLS, CDR2 YYNGEE. Trimming left V 2 bases short and J 0 bases short, with 9 bases between. CDR3 size: 15 residues. Per the study methods: Scientists estimated how many nucleated cells there were by amplifying reference gene primers. TCRdb's copy holds only in-frame clones and misses some; the assay was immunoSEQ multiplex PCR. From that table come the V and J calls and clone size; the DNA was used to work out D and trimming. Of about 170,000 clones in the sample, roughly 80% were seen once. Comments on this clone: The sample contains more than one DNA sequence encoding this CDR3.

This clonotype was obtained from a human donor with acute or convalescent COVID-19. The donor label of this sample is uncertain. The chain links TRBV9 to TRBJ1-3; D uncertain. Material for sequencing was peripheral blood. Here the CDR3 DNA reads TGTGCCAGCAGCGTCCGAGGCTCCTCTGGAAACACCATATATTTT. Its protein product is CASSVRGSSGNTIYF.